This T cell receptor beta chain was documented in a study of blood T cell repertoires in COVID-19. Study-wide background: Samples representing acute and convalescent COVID-19 were sourced from the United States, Italy and Spain.

The CDR3 contains 13 residues. Between the trimmed V and J ends, which lost 4 bases and 5 bases, there was a span of 9 bases. Germline CDR1 reads LNHNV; CDR2 reads YYDKDF (reference sequence). Sequenced by immunoSEQ multiplex PCR; TCRdb stores in-frame clones only, minus some. The table has about 270,000 clones, 86% seen once. One Seattle source followed patients from active infection through their disease course. This clonotype originated in a woman between 70 and 85 years old with COVID-19, enrolled during active disease. The chain is built from TRBV15 and TRBJ1-3; D is uncertain. Sequencing was carried out using peripheral blood. CDR3 region: CATSNDKRNTIYF. The CDR3 DNA is TGTGCCACCAGCAATGACAAGAGAAACACCATATATTTT.